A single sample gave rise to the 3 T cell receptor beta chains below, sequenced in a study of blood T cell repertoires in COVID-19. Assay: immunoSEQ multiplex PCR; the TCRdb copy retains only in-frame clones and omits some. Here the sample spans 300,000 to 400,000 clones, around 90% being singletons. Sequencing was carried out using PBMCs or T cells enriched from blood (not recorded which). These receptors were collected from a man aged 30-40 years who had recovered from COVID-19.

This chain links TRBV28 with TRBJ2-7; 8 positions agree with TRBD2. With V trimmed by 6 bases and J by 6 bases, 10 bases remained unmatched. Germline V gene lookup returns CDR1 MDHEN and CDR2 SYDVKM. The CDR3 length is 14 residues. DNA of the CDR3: TGTGCCAGCAGACGGAGCGGGGGCCTTTTCGAGCAGTACTTC. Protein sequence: CASRRSGGLFEQYF.

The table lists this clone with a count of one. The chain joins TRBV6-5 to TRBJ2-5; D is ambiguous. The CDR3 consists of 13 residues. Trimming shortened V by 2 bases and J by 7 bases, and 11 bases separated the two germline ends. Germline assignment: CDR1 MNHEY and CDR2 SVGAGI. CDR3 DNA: TGTGCCAGCAGTTACGGCGGCGTTGGGACCCAGTACTTC. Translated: CASSYGGVGTQYF.

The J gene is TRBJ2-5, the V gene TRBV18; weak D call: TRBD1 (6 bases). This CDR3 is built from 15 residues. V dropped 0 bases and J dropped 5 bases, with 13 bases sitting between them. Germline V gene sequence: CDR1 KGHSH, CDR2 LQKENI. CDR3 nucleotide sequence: TGTGCCAGCTCACCACCGCAGGGGCGCGGGGAGACCCAGTACTTC. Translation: CASSPPQGRGETQYF. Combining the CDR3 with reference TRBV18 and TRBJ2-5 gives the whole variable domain NAGVMQNPRHLVRRRGQEARLRCSPMKGHSHVYWYRQLPEEGLKFMVYLQKENIIDESGMPKERFSAEFPKEGPSILRIQQVVRGDSAAYFCASSPPQGRGETQYFGPGTRLLVL.